The 18 T cell receptor beta chains below come from one sample, sequenced in a study of regulatory T cells in long-lasting Graves disease. According to the study, TCR beta libraries were built with iRepertoire HTBI primers and CDR3-region Arm-PCR. TCRdb reprocessed the multiplex PCR reads via MiXCR and lists one record per CDR3 protein. The sample comprises approximately 270,000 distinct CDR3 sequences, 15% to 20% of which are singletons, and around 15% rests with the top ten. Time point meaning: newly diagnosed GD, antithyroid drugs for less than 3 months. Scientists built the TCR library using RNA that was extracted from PBMCs. The sample was also linked to a second study, of T cells in Graves' hyperthyroidism and ophthalmopathy.

The sample was peripheral blood mononuclear cells (PBMCs), taken at new diagnosis, from a patient treated with antithyroid drugs. The receptors come from a woman aged 30 to 39 with Graves disease.

With regard to this clonotype: A much bigger clone sits one base away, suggesting this may be a read error. This chain links TRBV12-3 or TRBV12-4 with TRBJ2-7; 9 nucleotides align to TRBD1. This CDR3 region has 14 residues. With V trimmed by 6 bases and J by 7 bases, 10 bases remained unmatched. In DNA form, the CDR3 reads TGTGCCAGCAGCGAACACACAGGGGGCGGAGAGCAGTACTTC. It translates to CASSEHTGGGEQYF.

This clonotype was detected many times. The chain is built from TRBV6-1 and TRBJ1-1; possibly TRBD1 for D (5 bases). Between the trimmed V and J ends, which lost 8 bases and 1 base, there was a span of 11 bases. The CDR3 spans 13 residues. Germline assignment: CDR1 MNHNS and CDR2 SASEGT. This chain's CDR3 is CASEDTRNTEAFF. As DNA, the CDR3 is TGTGCCAGCGAGGACACTCGGAACACTGAAGCTTTCTTT.

The sample holds many counts of this clonotype. The gene calls are TRBV7-9 and TRBJ2-5; 14 bases align to TRBD2. This CDR3 is built from 16 residues. Germline loops: CDR1 SEHNR, CDR2 FQNEAQ (reference sequence). After removal of 5 bases from V and 4 bases from J, the junction contained 6 bases not matched to a gene. CDR3 bases: TGTGCCAGCAGCCGGCCGGGACTAGCGGGGGTAGAGACCCAGTACTTC. Protein sequence: CASSRPGLAGVETQYF. Full variable domain (rest looked up from reference TRBV7-9 and TRBJ2-5): DTGVSQNPRHKITKRGQNVTFRCDPISEHNRLYWYRQTLGQGPEFLTYFQNEAQLEKSRLLSDRFSAERPKGSFSTLEIQRTEQGDSAMYLCASSRPGLAGVETQYFGPGTRLLVL.

Concerning this clonotype: Possible read error: a much larger clone is one base away. The gene calls are TRBV10-3 and TRBJ2-6; D may match TRBD1 or TRBD2 (6 bases each). This CDR3 comprises 17 residues. Germline V CDR1 and CDR2: ENHRY, SYGVKD. The CDR3 DNA sequence: TGTGCCATCAGTGAGTCGATGGTAGGAACGGGGGCCTACGTCCTGACTTTC. This translates into CAISESMVGTGAYVLTF.

V usage is TRBV20-1 and J usage is TRBJ1-2; D might be TRBD1 (5 bases). Deletions cut 0 bases from V and 4 bases from J, with 15 bases between. The CDR3 sequence is 15 residues long. CDR1 DFQATT and CDR2 SNEGSKA come from the germline V gene (reference sequence). The CDR3 DNA reads TGCAGTGCTAGAGATGGGGCAGGGCAGTTCTATGGCTACACCTTC. Translation gives CSARDGAGQFYGYTF.

This clonotype was counted ten times or more. The rearrangement uses TRBV20-1 and TRBJ1-5; D perhaps matches TRBD1 (6 bases). This CDR3 comprises 16 residues. The ends were cut back, 5 bases at V and 0 bases at J, with 17 bases in the middle. CDR1 is DFQATT and CDR2 is SNEGSKA in the germline V gene (reference sequence). The CDR3 loop is CSAGVWTDYSNQPQHF. CDR3 nucleotides: TGCAGTGCTGGAGTGTGGACAGATTATAGCAATCAGCCCCAGCATTTT.

As regards this clonotype: As the CDR3 is not closed by the conserved phenylalanine or tryptophan, this likely results from a read error. Because the CDR3's place on the DNA is in doubt, the DNA is left out and the CDR3 is given as listed by TCRdb. V is TRBV7-2 and J is TRBJ2-7; TRBD2, the D gene given by the table, was not confirmed from the DNA. The CDR3 spans 9 residues, counting both ends. From germline, CDR1 is SGHTA and CDR2 FQGNSA. The CDR3 protein is CASSIGTSG.

The sample holds many counts of this clonotype. This chain joins TRBV5-5 and TRBJ2-1; TRBD2 agrees at 7 bases. This CDR3 contains 17 residues. The V segment lost 2 bases and the J segment 5 bases; nucleotides outside the gene matches: 13. Germline V gene data show CDR1 as SGHKS and CDR2 as YYEKEE (reference sequence). The CDR3 DNA sequence: TGTGCCAGCAGCTTCCCGAGTACGGGAGGCAGACACAATGAGCAGTTCTTC. This encodes CASSFPSTGGRHNEQFF.

In its sample, this clonotype was seen many times. This sequence joins TRBV3-1 and TRBJ2-7, with D tentatively TRBD1 (6 bases). V lost 0 bases to trimming and J lost 7 bases, with 25 bases between them. The CDR3 loop spans 18 amino acids. Germline V gives CDR1 LGHDT, CDR2 YNNKEL (reference sequence). CDR3 residues: CASSQEGRGSSKMREQYF. The CDR3 coding sequence is TGTGCCAGCAGCCAAGAAGGCAGGGGCAGTTCGAAAATGAGGGAGCAGTACTTC.

This clonotype was seen repeatedly, ten times or more. The rearrangement joins TRBV20-1 to TRBJ2-1; TRBD2 matches 11 bases. The germline V gene has CDR1 DFQATT and CDR2 SNEGSKA (reference sequence). The CDR3 extends over 15 amino acids. With V trimmed by 6 bases and J by 5 bases, 9 bases remained unmatched. CDR3 nucleotide sequence: TGCAGTGCACCGACTAGCGGGGATCAAAACAATGAGCAGTTCTTC. This gives the protein CSAPTSGDQNNEQFF.

The chain links TRBV6-6 to TRBJ1-5; D gene uncertain. Trimming took 0 bases from V and 1 from J, leaving 4 bases between them. Germline CDR1 reads MNHNY; CDR2 reads SVGAGI (reference sequence). The length of the CDR3 is 14 residues. The DNA of the CDR3 is TGTGCCAGCAGTTACTCGGGGAGCAATCAGCCCCAGCATTTT. Translated, it gives CASSYSGSNQPQHF.

Note on this clonotype: A much larger clone sits a single nucleotide away, making a read error possible. This chain connects TRBV6-5 to TRBJ2-1, with 11 bases lining up with TRBD2. The CDR3 has 18 amino acids. Per germline, CDR1 MNHEY and CDR2 SVGAGI. For the CDR3, the DNA is TGTGCCATCAGTTATTTCGCTAGCGGGGGGCCCACCTACAATGAGCAGTTCTTC. Translating it yields CAISYFASGGPTYNEQFF.

V usage is TRBV27 and J usage is TRBJ1-4; 9 nucleotides align to TRBD1. The CDR3 sequence is 18 residues long. J lost 1 base, V lost 7 bases, and 13 bases had no gene match. Looked up from germline, CDR1 is MNHEY and CDR2 is SMNVEV (reference sequence). The CDR3 protein is CASTSSYRGQETNEKLFF. In DNA form, the CDR3 reads TGTGCCAGCACCTCGTCGTACAGGGGGCAGGAAACTAATGAAAAACTGTTTTTT.

The rearrangement joins TRBV12-3 or TRBV12-4 to TRBJ1-2; 8 positions agree with TRBD1. V lost 0 bases to trimming and J lost 12 bases; unmatched junction nucleotides: 9. This CDR3 is 14 amino acids long. The CDR3 loop is CASSLADYGQGHTF. DNA for the CDR3: TGTGCCAGCAGTTTAGCCGATTATGGACAGGGCCACACCTTC.

Ten or more counts support this clonotype. V and J are TRBV10-3 and TRBJ2-7; D possibly corresponds to TRBD1 (7 bases). V was clipped by 6 bases and J by 7 bases, with 16 bases between them. The CDR3 length is 13 residues. CDR1 and CDR2 from the germline V gene are ENHRY and SYGVKD. CDR3 sequence (DNA): TGTGCCATCAGAGTTGACAGGGCGGGGGAGCAGTACTTC. Translating gives CAIRVDRAGEQYF.

This clonotype has a single count. Here the CDR3 reads CASSLSAGNTIYF. CDR3 in DNA: TGTGCCAGCAGCTTATCGGCGGGAAACACCATATATTTT. The V gene is TRBV7-3, the J gene TRBJ1-3, with D hard to call. V was clipped by 2 bases and J by 4 bases, with 6 bases between them. Germline CDR1 reads SGHTA; CDR2 reads FQGTGA. This CDR3 comprises 13 residues.

This clonotype came up many times. The J gene is TRBJ2-7, the V gene TRBV5-6; D could derive from TRBD1 or TRBD2 (5 bases each). This CDR3 contains 15 residues. Trimming pared 0 bases from V and 0 bases from J, leaving 10 bases between. CDR1 SGHDT and CDR2 YYEEEE come from the germline V gene. CDR3 DNA: TGTGCCAGCAGCTTGGATGGGACCCCCTCCTACGAGCAGTACTTC. This sequence encodes CASSLDGTPSYEQYF.

This clonotype appeared many times. The chain is built from TRBV7-2 and TRBJ2-5, with 11 positions matching TRBD2. The CDR3 contains 16 residues. Germline assignment: CDR1 SGHTA and CDR2 FQGNSA. Losses at the gene ends were 5 bases for V and 3 bases for J; bases not matched to a gene: 8. The CDR3 DNA is TGTGCCAGCAGCCCATCTTCGGGACTAGCGGAAGAGACCCAGTACTTC. Amino acids: CASSPSSGLAEETQYF.